This T cell receptor beta chain was found in a study of identifying expanded T cells in peripheral blood. No infections or other immune events were documented during collection. The study, taken as a whole, reports: Differentially abundant clones: around 1.2 between replicates, roughly 16 at around 14 days, 19 to 20 at four. Clone count variance between roughly 2-week samples rose with total template count.

Some clones are missing from TCRdb's copy, which holds only in-frame ones; the method was immunoSEQ multiplex PCR. The data hold around 60,000 clones, with around 81% observed a single time. A note on this clone: Its target is not known.

The CDR3 has 14 residues. The ends were cut back, 1 base at V and 5 bases at J, with 9 bases in the middle. Germline V gene lookup returns CDR1 SGHTA and CDR2 FQGNSA. The receptor was isolated from a person between 18 and 75 years old in good health. Material for sequencing was blood. The chain couples TRBV7-2 to TRBJ2-1; D is unresolved. The CDR3 coding sequence is TGTGCCAGCAGCTTAGGGAGTACTGACAATGAGCAGTTCTTC. This codes for CASSLGSTDNEQFF.